The 27 T cell receptor beta chains below come from one sample, sequenced in a study of blood T cell repertoires in COVID-19. Profiling relied on immunoSEQ multiplex PCR, and the TCRdb table lists in-frame clones only, not all of them. The table has a few hundred thousand clones, approximately 86% seen once. The sample taken for sequencing was peripheral blood. These receptors originate from a man aged 18 to 35 with active or convalescent COVID-19.

The count of this clone is one. The chain combines TRBV19 with TRBJ2-3, with 10 bases lining up with TRBD1. J gave up 2 bases and V 5 bases, and 4 bases lay outside the gene matches. Germline CDR1 LNHDA, CDR2 SQIVND (reference sequence). The CDR3 totals 15 residues. The DNA of the CDR3 is TGTGCCAGTAGTCAGGGACAGGGGAACACAGATACGCAGTATTTT. It encodes CASSQGQGNTDTQYF. Complete variable domain (other parts from reference TRBV19 and TRBJ2-3): DGGITQSPKYLFRKEGQNVTLSCEQNLNHDAMYWYRQDPGQGLRLIYYSQIVNDFQKGDIAEGYSVSREKKESFPLTVTSAQKNPTAFYLCASSQGQGNTDTQYFGPGTRLTVL.

V and J are TRBV28 and TRBJ2-1; 9 bases fit TRBD2. The germline gives CDR1 MDHEN, CDR2 SYDVKM. With 6 bases clipped from V and 3 bases from J, the junction kept 18 bases outside the gene matches. The CDR3 is 19 residues long. The CDR3: CASRQMGREGPDYYNEQFF. Here the CDR3 DNA reads TGTGCCAGCAGACAAATGGGGCGGGAGGGCCCCGACTACTACAATGAGCAGTTCTTC.

The chain has TRBV27 and TRBJ2-5; D is unresolved. The germline V gene has CDR1 MNHEY and CDR2 SMNVEV (reference sequence). Deletions cut 3 bases from V and 1 base from J, with 15 bases between. This CDR3 region has 16 residues. The CDR3 DNA reads TGTGCCAGCAGTTTTCGGCAGCCAGGCTCCCAAGAGACCCAGTACTTC. The encoded protein is CASSFRQPGSQETQYF.

The rearrangement links TRBV27 to TRBJ1-1; 9 bases align to TRBD1. V gave up 3 bases and J gave up 8 bases; unmatched junction bases: 7. Germline CDR1 is MNHEY and CDR2 is SMNVEV (reference sequence). The CDR3 runs 14 residues. The CDR3: CASSFGGTGREAFF. The CDR3 DNA reads as TGTGCCAGCAGTTTTGGTGGGACAGGGAGAGAAGCTTTCTTT.

The chain is built from TRBV11-1 and TRBJ2-1, with 8 bases lining up with TRBD2. Germline CDR1 and CDR2: SGHAT and FQDESV (reference sequence). This CDR3 has 15 residues. V was clipped by 5 bases and J by 3 bases; unmatched bases: 6. CDR3 in amino acids: CASSVDSGNYNEQFF. CDR3 DNA: TGTGCCAGCAGCGTCGATAGCGGGAACTACAATGAGCAGTTCTTC.

V usage is TRBV7-9 and J usage is TRBJ1-3; D ambiguous. Germline CDR1 is SEHNR and CDR2 is FQNEAQ (reference sequence). There are 16 residues in the CDR3. V lost 1 base to trimming and J lost 1 base, with 11 bases between them. The CDR3 DNA reads TGTGCCAGCAGCTTAGGGGTACCGGGATCTGGAAACACCATATATTTT. Translation gives CASSLGVPGSGNTIYF.

This chain joins TRBV7-9 and TRBJ2-7; 9 bases align to TRBD1. The CDR3 runs 16 residues. Losses at the gene ends were 5 bases for V and 4 bases for J; bases not matched to a gene: 12. Germline V gene sequence: CDR1 SEHNR, CDR2 FQNEAQ (reference sequence). The CDR3 sequence is CASSAPDRGLLYEQYF. CDR3 DNA sequence: TGTGCCAGCAGCGCCCCGGACAGGGGACTTCTTTACGAGCAGTACTTC.

V usage is TRBV12-5 and J usage is TRBJ1-1; D is perhaps TRBD1 (5 bases). The germline V and J ends were trimmed by 0 bases and 5 bases, with 22 bases remaining between them. The CDR3 loop spans 18 amino acids. Germline V lookup: CDR1 LGHNT, CDR2 FRNRAP. Here the CDR3 reads CASGLVVPMRGRRTEAFF. The CDR3, as DNA: TGTGCTAGTGGTTTGGTAGTCCCTATGCGGGGGAGAAGGACTGAAGCTTTCTTT.

This clone was detected only once. The V call is TRBV7-2, the J call TRBJ2-4; 10 nucleotides line up with TRBD2. V lost 1 base to trimming and J lost 7 bases; unmatched junction nucleotides: 1. CDR1 is SGHTA, CDR2 FQGNSA, per germline. The CDR3 consists of 14 residues. Here the CDR3 reads CASSLGTSGNIQYF. The CDR3 nucleotides read TGTGCCAGCAGCTTAGGGACTAGCGGCAACATTCAGTACTTC. The entire variable domain, with the rest obtained from reference TRBV7-2 and TRBJ2-4, is as follows: GAGVSQSPSNKVTEKGKDVELRCDPISGHTALYWYRQSLGQGLEFLIYFQGNSAPDKSGLPSDRFSAERTGGSVSTLTIQRTQQEDSAVYLCASSLGTSGNIQYFGAGTRLSVL.

The rearrangement links TRBV9 to TRBJ2-1; TRBD2 agrees at 7 bases. Trimming took 0 bases from V and 4 from J; bases not matched to a gene: 4. Germline V gene data show CDR1 as SGDLS and CDR2 as YYNGEE. The CDR3 contains 15 residues. This CDR3 reads CASSVAGGGYNEQFF. CDR3 nucleotide sequence: TGTGCCAGCAGCGTAGCGGGAGGCGGATACAATGAGCAGTTCTTC.

The rearrangement uses TRBV4-1 and TRBJ1-2; weak D call: TRBD1 (5 bases). V was trimmed by 0 bases and J by 8 bases, leaving 10 bases between them. The CDR3 runs to 13 residues. The V gene's germline CDR1 is MGHRA and CDR2 YSYEKL. The CDR3 DNA follows: TGCGCCAGCAGCCAAGATCACGGGGGGGGCTACACCTTC. Its protein product is CASSQDHGGGYTF.

The V gene is TRBV6-5, the J gene TRBJ1-5; possibly TRBD1 for D (6 bases). The length of the CDR3 is 15 residues. V was shortened by 6 bases and J by 0 bases, with 12 bases between the two germline ends. Germline CDR1 reads MNHEY; CDR2 reads SVGAGI. The CDR3 protein is CASRKYRDSNQPQHF. For the CDR3, the DNA is TGTGCCAGCAGAAAATACAGGGATAGCAATCAGCCCCAGCATTTT.

The chain couples TRBV9 to TRBJ2-3, with 9 bases lining up with TRBD1. The CDR3 loop spans 17 amino acids. After removal of 4 bases from V and 4 bases from J, the junction contained 13 bases not matched to a gene. Germline V gene sequence: CDR1 SGDLS, CDR2 YYNGEE. CDR3 loop: CASSFPRTGGEADTQYF. CDR3 bases: TGTGCCAGCAGCTTTCCACGTACAGGGGGCGAGGCAGATACGCAGTATTTT.

CDR3 protein: CASLDSHRRGSYEQYF. The CDR3 nucleotides are TGTGCCTCATTGGACAGCCACCGAAGGGGGTCCTACGAGCAGTACTTC. The chain recombines TRBV11-2 with TRBJ2-7; a weak D match, TRBD1 (6 bases). CDR3 length: 16 residues. Germline CDR1 SGHAT, CDR2 FQNNGV. With 11 bases removed from V and 1 base from J, the gap between germline ends came to 24 bases.

The chain is built from TRBV12-5 and TRBJ2-7; the D is unclear. Germline-derived CDR1 and CDR2 are LGHNT and FRNRAP. V was clipped by 1 base and J by 6 bases, with 4 bases between them. The CDR3 totals 11 residues. CDR3 nucleotide sequence: TGTGCTAGTGGTTTGGCGTCCGAGCAGTACTTC. Encoded protein: CASGLASEQYF. Combining the CDR3 with reference TRBV12-5 and TRBJ2-7 gives the whole variable domain DARVTQTPRHKVTEMGQEVTMRCQPILGHNTVFWYRQTMMQGLELLAYFRNRAPLDDSGMPKDRFSAEMPDATLATLKIQPSEPRDSAVYFCASGLASEQYFGPGTRLTVT.

J is TRBJ1-1 and V is TRBV7-2; D unresolved. The CDR3 covers 15 residues. Looked up from germline, CDR1 is SGHTA and CDR2 is FQGNSA. V shed 4 bases and J shed 1 base, with 13 bases lying between them. CDR3 sequence (DNA): TGTGCCAGCAGCTGGACTGTCAGGCCGAACACTGAAGCTTTCTTT. Translated, it gives CASSWTVRPNTEAFF. The full variable domain, rest sourced from reference TRBV7-2 and TRBJ1-1, is GAGVSQSPSNKVTEKGKDVELRCDPISGHTALYWYRQSLGQGLEFLIYFQGNSAPDKSGLPSDRFSAERTGGSVSTLTIQRTQQEDSAVYLCASSWTVRPNTEAFFGQGTRLTVV.

CDR3 residues: CASTKQDRGRDTQYF. The CDR3 DNA reads TGTGCCAGTACCAAGCAGGACAGGGGGCGAGATACGCAGTATTTT. The chain employs TRBV19 and TRBJ2-3; the match to TRBD1 covers 11 bases. This CDR3 has 15 residues. V lost 7 bases to trimming and J lost 5 bases; unmatched junction nucleotides: 8. Germline assignment: CDR1 LNHDA and CDR2 SQIVND (reference sequence).

The gene calls are TRBV5-1 and TRBJ1-1; tentatively, D is TRBD1 (5 bases). V was cut by 0 bases and J by 1 base, with 13 bases left in between. The CDR3 is made up of 16 amino acids. Germline assignment: CDR1 SGHRS and CDR2 YFSETQ. The CDR3 loop reads CASSLGQGGGNTEAFF. DNA for the CDR3: TGCGCCAGCAGCTTGGGGCAGGGCGGCGGGAACACTGAAGCTTTCTTT.

This chain links TRBV11-2 with TRBJ1-5; 11 bases match TRBD1. V was clipped by 5 bases and J by 6 bases; unmatched bases: 6. CDR1 and CDR2 from the germline V gene are SGHAT and FQNNGV. The CDR3 spans 15 residues. The chain's CDR3 is CASSPRDRGFQPQHF. The CDR3 region has the DNA TGTGCCAGCAGCCCCCGGGACAGGGGGTTTCAGCCCCAGCATTTT. The full variable domain, completed using reference TRBV11-2 and TRBJ1-5, is EAGVAQSPRYKIIEKRQSVAFWCNPISGHATLYWYQQILGQGPKLLIQFQNNGVVDDSQLPKDRFSAERLKGVDSTLKIQPAKLEDSAVYLCASSPRDRGFQPQHFGDGTRLSIL.

This chain uses TRBV7-8 with TRBJ1-2; D is ambiguous. This CDR3 is 14 amino acids long. V dropped 4 bases and J dropped 1 base, with 10 bases sitting between them. Germline V gives CDR1 SGHVS, CDR2 FQNEAQ. The CDR3 sequence: CASSSDIVNYGYTF. CDR3 in DNA: TGTGCCAGCAGCTCCGACATTGTTAACTATGGCTACACCTTC. Full variable domain (remainder filled in from reference TRBV7-8 and TRBJ1-2): GAGVSQSPRYKVAKRGQDVALRCDPISGHVSLFWYQQALGQGPEFLTYFQNEAQLDKSGLPSDRFFAERPEGSVSTLKIQRTQQEDSAVYLCASSSDIVNYGYTFGSGTRLTVV.

The chain carries TRBV18 and TRBJ2-2, with 8 bases identical to TRBD1. Trimming at V came to 3 bases and at J to 1 base, leaving 4 bases not matched to a gene. Germline loops: CDR1 KGHSH, CDR2 LQKENI. There are 16 residues in the CDR3. The CDR3 region is CASSPRGQGNTGELFF. In DNA form, the CDR3 reads TGTGCCAGCTCACCCAGAGGACAGGGGAACACCGGGGAGCTGTTTTTT.

This clone was seen only once. The rearrangement uses TRBV5-8 and TRBJ2-2, with D tentatively TRBD1 (5 bases). The CDR3 covers 15 residues. The V gene's germline CDR1 is SGHTS and CDR2 YDEGEE. Trimming removed 2 bases from V and 5 bases from J, with 13 bases in between. The chain's CDR3 is CASSFVRSGTGELFF. CDR3 DNA: TGTGCCAGCAGCTTTGTCAGATCAGGGACCGGGGAGCTGTTTTTT.

The genes are TRBV24-1 and TRBJ2-2, with TRBD1 as a possible D gene (6 bases). CDR1 and CDR2 (germline): KGHDR, SFDVKD. The CDR3 runs 14 residues. V dropped 7 bases and J dropped 2 bases, with 10 bases sitting between them. CDR3 amino acids: CATSPDSNTGELFF. The CDR3 nucleotides are TGTGCCACCAGCCCGGACAGCAACACCGGGGAGCTGTTTTTT.

The chain joins TRBV5-1 to TRBJ2-1; D gene ambiguous. The CDR3 is made up of 16 amino acids. The ends were cut back, 4 bases at V and 2 bases at J, with 16 bases in the middle. Looked up from germline, CDR1 is SGHRS and CDR2 is YFSETQ. For the CDR3, the DNA is TGCGCCAGCAGCCCCTTTGCGGAGCCTACCTACAATGAGCAGTTCTTC. It specifies CASSPFAEPTYNEQFF.

The rearrangement uses TRBV27 and TRBJ1-2, with D perhaps matching TRBD1 (6 bases). Trimming removed 3 bases at V and 4 bases at J, with 18 bases between. Germline CDR1 MNHEY, CDR2 SMNVEV (reference sequence). The CDR3 is 16 residues long. The CDR3 loop reads CASSLLGTPRTYGYTF. Here the CDR3 DNA reads TGTGCCAGCAGTTTGCTTGGGACACCCCGAACCTATGGCTACACCTTC.

This chain joins TRBV9 and TRBJ2-7; 9 nucleotides line up with TRBD1. This CDR3 has 15 residues. The junction had 5 bases not matched to a gene; V was cut back by 0 bases and J by 4 bases. Germline CDR1 reads SGDLS; CDR2 reads YYNGEE. The CDR3 DNA reads TGTGCCAGCAGCGTAGCCCCCGGACAGGGGTACGAGCAGTACTTC. Translation: CASSVAPGQGYEQYF.

The J gene is TRBJ2-5, the V gene TRBV10-1, with 8 bases that match TRBD2. Germline lookup yields CDR1 WNHNN and CDR2 SYGVQD (reference sequence). The CDR3 is 16 residues long. V lost 0 bases and J lost 5; bases outside the gene matches: 8. CDR3 protein: CASSESRGGGTETQYF. In DNA form, the CDR3 reads TGCGCCAGCAGTGAGTCGAGAGGCGGGGGGACGGAGACCCAGTACTTC.